This is a list of T cell receptor beta chains from one sample in a study of cytotoxic CD8 clonotypes in ibrutinib-treated CLL. The data were produced by immunoSEQ multiplex PCR, yet TCRdb's version contains in-frame clones alone and is incomplete. In the table there are some 29,000 clones, roughly three quarters of which are singletons. Specimen: PBMCs, collected after 36 months of ibrutinib treatment. The receptors derive from a human donor with chronic lymphocytic leukemia. CDR3s include the opening cysteine and the closing phenylalanine or tryptophan.

CDR3	V
CASSPTPPSDRVRNEQFF	TRBV27
CASSSGGQDSPLHF	TRBV27
CASSQFTANTGELFF	TRBV16
CASSVDGTGFYEQYF	TRBV9
CAWSVGQGAGSPLHF	TRBV30
CASRSEKLFF	TRBV6-5
CASSAGQGRRWDTEAFF	TRBV28
CASSGDRDGNEKLFF	TRBV19
CASSRQTSYGQFF	TRBV6-5
CASSLERGGQKSYNEQFF	TRBV7-6
CASSLPGDPSSTDTQYF	TRBV7-9
CASSKGPGQGLSANEKLFF	TRBV19
CASSLAGTAAEAFF	TRBV7-3
CASSSHTDTQYF	TRBV7-9
CASSQEAGGGNNEQFF	TRBV14
CASSRLGGAGETQYF	TRBV4-1
CASSSQEVNTEAFF	TRBV5-4
CASTPDRGSYNEQFF	TRBV2
CASSPVTGSNQPQHF	TRBV7-2
CASSQEGQGWYEQYF	TRBV4-1
CASSLTIQGPNTGELFF	TRBV7-7
CSVEGEQTPNYGYTF	TRBV29-1
CASSPIPGGNTEAFF	TRBV4-1
CASSEGPSPLHF	TRBV25-1
CASSQGAAAYEQYF	TRBV6-5
CASKLEWGVRRDTQYF	TRBV19
CASSEDGEGYEQYF	TRBV2
CASSLAQSNEQYF	TRBV7-6
CSAKGGPGYTF	TRBV20-1
CASSDAGGQINTEAFF	TRBV25-1
CSGDTDTGELFF	TRBV29-1
CASSLSRTLNTEAFF	TRBV27
CAINGGDYNSPLHF	TRBV10-3
CASSPPSYEQYF	TRBV7-9
CASSLGDQPQHF	TRBV7-8
CASSTHRAENSPLHF	TRBV7-2
CASSAPRVSTIYF	TRBV5-5
CASSYRGTGQGQAFF	TRBV6-5
CASSLAGIDGYTF	TRBV7-9
CASRLRLAGGLPPSTDTQYF	TRBV4-1
CSVEGLSYEQYF	TRBV29-1
CASSGGRNTEAFF	TRBV5-1
CASSSGAGASNQPQHF	TRBV7-9
CASSIAPTDFLLGNTIYF	TRBV19
CASSHLRPGFGGGSGNTIYF	TRBV7-8